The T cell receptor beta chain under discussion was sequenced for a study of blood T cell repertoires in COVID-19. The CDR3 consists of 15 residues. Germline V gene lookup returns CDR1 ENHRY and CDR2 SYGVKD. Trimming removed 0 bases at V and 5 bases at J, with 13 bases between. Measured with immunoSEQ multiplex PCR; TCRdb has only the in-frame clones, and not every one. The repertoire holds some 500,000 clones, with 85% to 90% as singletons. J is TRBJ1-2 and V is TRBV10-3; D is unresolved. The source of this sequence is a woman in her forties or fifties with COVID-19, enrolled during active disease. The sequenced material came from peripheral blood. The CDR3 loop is CAISESNALAYGYTF. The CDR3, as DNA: TGTGCCATCAGTGAGTCGAACGCGCTAGCGTATGGCTACACCTTC.